The present T cell receptor (beta chain) was sequenced within a study of radiation and T cells in renal cell carcinoma. Trimming stripped 6 bases from V and 4 bases from J, with 18 bases between. CDR3 size: 15 residues. The germline V gene has CDR1 SNHLY and CDR2 FYNNEI. Profiled with immunoSEQ multiplex PCR; TCRdb holds only in-frame clones, not every one. This sample yields around 95,000 clones, of which 75% to 85% are seen a single time; roughly 7.6% belongs to the top ten. The sample's time point: blood 4 weeks post-SBRT, at nephrectomy. The treatment here: 15 Gy SBRT to primary tumor, nephrectomy 4 weeks later. This renal cell carcinoma was of the clear cell type.

Sequenced here: blood, sampled from a patient whose treatment included radiotherapy and nephrectomy. The chain combines TRBV2 with TRBJ2-5; a possible D gene is TRBD1 (5 bases). The origin of this receptor is a man aged 55 to 70 with renal cell carcinoma. The CDR3, as DNA: TGTGCCAGCAGACTAAGGCAGGGTTTCTCAGAGACCCAGTACTTC. Residues: CASRLRQGFSETQYF.